This TCR beta chain was obtained from a study of identical twins. Germline assignment: CDR1 SGHTA and CDR2 FQGNSA. The CDR3 loop spans 15 amino acids. J gave up 8 bases and V 5 bases, and 11 bases lay outside the gene matches. TCRdb used MiXCR to reprocess the 5' RACE reads, holding one entry per CDR3 protein. Of 500,000 to 600,000 distinct CDR3 sequences in the sample, 22% were seen once. Another study also made use of these data, one on T cells expressing NK-cell markers.

The sequence was obtained from a woman aged 18-35 years in good health. Specimen: CD4+ T cells sorted from blood. The genes are TRBV7-2 and TRBJ1-2; 10 bases map to TRBD1. CDR3 nucleotides: TGTGCCAGCAGCCGTGGGACAGGGGTTGTTGAGGGCTACACCTTC. Amino acids: CASSRGTGVVEGYTF.